This T cell receptor (beta chain) was documented in a study of CD8+ T cells in alopecia areata. The overall study: Patients remained on tofacitinib for 6 to 18 months and then went 6 months without it. Findings and caveats of the study: Scalp samples also yield sequences of resident alphabeta T cells from normal skin.

cDNA reverse transcribed from extracted RNA served as the sequencing template. Here immunoSEQ multiplex PCR was the method, and the copy in TCRdb shows in-frame clones only, minus some. The sample records 160,000 or so clones, about 66% being singletons. The V end lost 0 bases, the J end lost 0 bases, and 5 bases lay between the germline ends. CDR1 SGHRS and CDR2 YFSETQ come from the germline V gene. This CDR3 is 14 amino acids long. Of note for this clone: Its specificity is not known.

The chain is built from TRBV5-1 and TRBJ2-3; D gene uncertain. Sequencing was performed on CD8+ T cells sorted from blood, taken at week 0. The receptor was isolated from a human donor with alopecia areata. The CDR3 sequence is CASSLEISTDTQYF. The CDR3 DNA follows: TGCGCCAGCAGCTTGGAGATTAGCACAGATACGCAGTATTTT.